A selection of T cell receptor beta chains follows, all from one sample in a study of shared clonotypes between healthy human individuals. The table came from immunoSEQ multiplex PCR; TCRdb's copy has only in-frame clones and leaves some out. The sample holds 2 million to 2.5 million clones, 85% to 95% seen once. Sequencing was performed on naive CD4+ T cells from PBMCs. The receptors here all came from a man younger than 30 in good health. Some clones in this sample may be carry-over from other donors' samples. CDR3s include the opening cysteine and the closing phenylalanine or tryptophan. Each record gives: clone size, V gene, J gene, D gene, CDR3 protein, CDR3 DNA. D genes are given only for firm matches. Clone size appears in some rows only: once, few, many, or a class for an expanded clone.

.	TRBV11-2	TRBJ2-3	TRBD2	CASSLDSGHSSTQYF	TGTGCCAGCAGCTTGGATAGCGGGCACTCATCGACTCAGTATTTT
.	TRBV20-1	TRBJ1-1	TRBD1	CSARGTGEAFF	TGCAGTGCTAGGGGGACAGGTGAAGCTTTCTTT
.	TRBV6-1	TRBJ2-3	.	CASTDRFADTQYF	TGTGCCAGCACTGACAGGTTCGCAGATACGCAGTATTTT
.	TRBV6-5	TRBJ1-1	.	CASSYLQMNTEAFF	TGTGCCAGCAGTTACTTACAGATGAACACTGAAGCTTTCTTT
.	TRBV5-1	TRBJ2-3	.	CASSLSGGADTQYF	TGCGCCAGCAGCTTGTCGGGCGGGGCAGATACGCAGTATTTT
.	TRBV5-1	TRBJ2-5	.	CASSPGSQETQYF	TGCGCCAGCAGCCCCGGCAGCCAAGAGACCCAGTACTTC
.	TRBV19	TRBJ1-3	.	CASSFPGLGNTIYF	TGTGCCAGTAGTTTCCCGGGCCTTGGAAACACCATATATTTT
.	TRBV2	TRBJ1-4	TRBD1	CASSSDRVEEKLFF	TGTGCCAGCAGTTCGGACAGGGTTGAGGAAAAACTGTTTTTT
.	TRBV7-8	TRBJ2-7	.	CASSLVSQAGYEQYF	TGTGCCAGCAGCTTAGTATCGCAGGCGGGGTACGAGCAGTACTTC
.	TRBV10-3	TRBJ1-1	.	CAISEGRPNTEAFF	TGTGCCATCAGTGAGGGCAGGCCGAACACTGAAGCTTTCTTT
.	TRBV4-1	TRBJ2-1	TRBD2	CASSQDPGLFYNEQFF	TGCGCCAGCAGCCAAGATCCGGGACTATTCTACAATGAGCAGTTCTTC
.	TRBV4-3	TRBJ2-1	TRBD1	CASRRQSSTSGTGGYNEQFF	TGCGCCAGCAGACGACAATCCTCCACTTCCGGGACAGGGGGCTACAATGAGCAGTTCTTC
.	TRBV9	TRBJ2-5	.	CASSVLGETQYF	TGTGCCAGCAGCGTTTTGGGGGAGACCCAGTACTTC
.	TRBV2	TRBJ2-7	TRBD2	CASKKLAGEQYF	TGTGCCAGCAAGAAACTAGCGGGGGAGCAGTACTTC
.	TRBV5-1	TRBJ2-7	.	CASSSSRYEQYF	TGCGCCAGCAGCTCGAGTAGGTACGAGCAGTACTTC
.	TRBV6-1	TRBJ1-1	.	CASSDDPMGGNTEAFF	TGTGCCAGCAGTGACGACCCCATGGGGGGGAACACTGAAGCTTTCTTT
.	TRBV19	TRBJ1-5	TRBD1	CASSKTGVNQPQHF	TGTGCCAGTAGTAAGACAGGGGTCAATCAGCCCCAGCATTTT
once	TRBV7-3	TRBJ2-5	.	CASSLMAGETQYF	TGTGCCAGCAGCTTAATGGCAGGGGAGACCCAGTACTTC
.	TRBV15	TRBJ2-1	.	CATSISNFYNEQFF	TGTGCCACCAGCATCTCGAACTTTTACAATGAGCAGTTCTTC
.	TRBV5-6	TRBJ2-4	.	CASSWGRKTDIQYF	TGTGCCAGCAGCTGGGGGAGGAAAACGGACATTCAGTACTTC
.	TRBV2	TRBJ1-5	.	CASRDANQPQHF	TGTGCCAGCAGGGACGCCAATCAGCCCCAGCATTTT
.	TRBV7-9	TRBJ2-7	.	CASSRDFPPREQYF	TGTGCCAGCAGCCGGGACTTCCCTCCTCGGGAGCAGTACTTC
few	TRBV30	TRBJ1-5	.	CAWSGQTNQPQHF	TGTGCCTGGAGTGGACAGACCAATCAGCCCCAGCATTTT